Each of the 15 T cell receptor beta chains below was sequenced from the same sample in a study of tumor-infiltrating lymphocytes in primary liver carcinoma. The source material, roughly 20-31 mg of unsorted bulk tissue, was used to co-extract RNA and DNA. A primer matching the constant region was used to make TCR beta cDNA from approximately 520 ng of total RNA. Amplification in three nested multiplex PCR rounds with slightly modified ARM-PCR gave rise to TCR beta libraries. TRBV1-TRBV30 forward primers paired with a C-beta reverse primer were used in the first two PCR rounds, which ran roughly 10 cycles each. TCRdb used MiXCR to reprocess the multiplex PCR reads, holding one entry per CDR3 protein. The sample consists of about 190,000 distinct CDR3 sequences, around four fifths of them appearing once. Input material: tumor tissue from primary liver carcinoma. The receptors were gathered from a middle-aged man with primary liver carcinoma and hepatitis B virus infection.

Concerning this clonotype itself: The junction shows a germline mismatch at one end, possibly a read error. The V gene is TRBV5-1, the J gene TRBJ2-1; D possibly corresponds to TRBD2 (7 bases). The CDR3 sequence is 14 residues long. Germline V gene sequence: CDR1 SGHRS, CDR2 YFSETQ. DNA for the CDR3: TGCGCCAGCGGCTTGGAGGGGGGGAGAGATGAGCAGTTATTC. As protein: CASGLEGGRDEQLF.

This chain links TRBV9 with TRBJ2-1; TRBD2 agrees at 13 bases. The CDR3 is made up of 16 amino acids. CDR1 is SGDLS and CDR2 is YYNGEE in the germline V gene. V lost 6 bases, J lost 7 bases, and 10 bases stayed unmatched. The CDR3, as DNA: TGTGCCAGCATCTCCCGGACTAGCGGGAGAAGAAATGAGCAGTTCTTC. Its translation is CASISRTSGRRNEQFF.

The V gene is TRBV2, the J gene TRBJ1-5; D ambiguous. V was pared by 5 bases and J by 4 bases, with 15 bases between. Germline V lookup: CDR1 SNHLY, CDR2 FYNNEI. The CDR3 runs to 15 residues. The CDR3 bases are TGTGCCAGCAGTTGGGAGGTTACGGGTAATCAGCCCCAGCATTTT. It specifies CASSWEVTGNQPQHF.

This clonotype occurred many times. CDR3 in DNA: TGTGCCAGCGGAGCCCTGGACAGGGTGTGGGAGACCCAGTACTTC. Translating it yields CASGALDRVWETQYF. The rearrangement joins TRBV5-6 to TRBJ2-5, with 8 positions matching TRBD1. Trimming cost V 7 bases and J 5 bases; bases outside gene matches: 13. The CDR3 has 15 residues. The V gene's germline CDR1 is SGHDT and CDR2 YYEEEE.

The V gene is TRBV10-1, the J gene TRBJ2-2; D remains ambiguous. V lost 5 bases to trimming and J lost 8 bases, with 9 bases between them. From germline, CDR1 is WNHNN and CDR2 SYGVQD (reference sequence). The CDR3 sequence is 12 residues long. The CDR3 region is CASSTTTGELFF. The CDR3 nucleotides are TGCGCCAGCAGTACCACCACTGGGGAGCTGTTTTTT.

As to this clonotype: The CDR3 does not close with the conserved phenylalanine or tryptophan, likely indicating a read error. The chain recombines TRBV5-1 with TRBJ2-2; possible D gene TRBD2, 6 bases. Germline CDR1 SGHRS, CDR2 YFSETQ. Trimming took 0 bases from V and 4 from J, leaving 13 bases between them. This CDR3 spans 16 amino acids. The CDR3, as DNA: TGCGCCAGCAGCTTGGGGGGAGGAGTCAGCACCGGGGAGCTGTTTCTT. Its protein product is CASSLGGGVSTGELFL.

In this sample, this clonotype turned up many times. The chain couples TRBV12-3 or TRBV12-4 to TRBJ1-5, with 10 bases fitting TRBD1. Germline trimming cut 5 bases from V and 7 bases from J; bases unmatched to any gene: 8. The CDR3 loop spans 15 amino acids. CDR3 bases: TGTGCCAGCAGTCCTGACAGGGGGCGAGAACAGCCCCAGCATTTT. Its protein product is CASSPDRGREQPQHF.

Concerning this clonotype itself: The junction does not match germline at one end; this may be a read error. The gene calls are TRBV12-3 or TRBV12-4 and TRBJ2-7; D is possibly TRBD1 or TRBD2 (6 bases each). The CDR3 spans 15 residues. CDR3 protein: CASSPSGGLPVEQYF. The CDR3 region has the DNA TGCGCCAGCAGCCCCTCCGGGGGCCTACCAGTCGAGCAGTACTTC.

Points on this clonotype: This is likely a read error, given that the CDR3 carries no conserved phenylalanine or tryptophan at its end. The chain employs TRBV4-2 and TRBJ2-1; TRBD2 aligns across 9 bases. This CDR3 is built from 16 residues. In germline, CDR1 is LGHNA, CDR2 YNFKEQ. The DNA for the CDR3 is TGTGTCAGCAGCCCGGACCTAGCGGGACCCTACAATGAGCAGTTCTCC. Protein sequence: CVSSPDLAGPYNEQFS.

Worth noting for this clonotype: This CDR3 is missing its conserved last phenylalanine or tryptophan, likely due to a read error. The genes are TRBV11-2 and TRBJ2-7; 15 nucleotides align to TRBD2. Germline values: CDR1 SGHAT, CDR2 FQNNGV. J was trimmed by 5 bases and V by 9 bases; bases with no gene match: 14. The length of the CDR3 is 17 residues. The CDR3 region is CASRQGLAGGWSHEQYL. The CDR3 DNA follows: TGTGCCAGTAGACAAGGACTAGCGGGAGGGTGGTCCCACGAGCAGTACTTA.

A remark on this clonotype: Mismatch with germline at one junction end may stem from a read error. V usage is TRBV6-1 and J usage is TRBJ2-6; 10 nucleotides match TRBD1. This CDR3 spans 19 amino acids. The germline V gene has CDR1 MNHNS and CDR2 SASEGT. CDR3 amino acids: CASSALWDRGVGGANVLAF. Here the CDR3 DNA reads TGTGCCAGTAGTGCACTCTGGGACAGGGGAGTAGGTGGGGCCAACGTCCTGGCTTTC.

To note about this clonotype: One junction end does not reproduce the germline sequence, and a read error may be involved. The rearrangement links TRBV29-1 to TRBJ2-3, with D perhaps TRBD2 (7 bases). Germline V CDR1 and CDR2: SQVTM, ANQGSEA. This CDR3 has 13 residues. This CDR3 is CSVRTGGGETQYF. The CDR3 DNA reads TGTAGTGTCCGGACGGGGGGCGGAGAGACGCAGTATTTT.

This clonotype was detected ten times or more. This chain links TRBV28 with TRBJ2-3, with TRBD2 matching over 8 bases. The CDR3 consists of 16 residues. Germline V CDR1 and CDR2: MDHEN, SYDVKM. V trimming: 3 bases; J trimming: 5 bases; junction bases outside the gene matches: 10. DNA of the CDR3: TGTGCCAGCAGTTTGCCGGGACTAGTCATTGGAGATACGCAGTATTTT. Protein product: CASSLPGLVIGDTQYF.

This clonotype was observed many times. The chain employs TRBV6-2 or TRBV6-3 and TRBJ2-1; TRBD2 matches at 9 bases. Germline V gives CDR1 MNHEY, CDR2 SVGEGT. The CDR3 consists of 15 residues. With V trimmed by 5 bases and J by 3 bases, 5 bases remained unmatched. The CDR3 DNA follows: TGTGCCAGCAGTAAATATAGCGGGAGCTACAATGAGCAGTTCTTC. Translating gives CASSKYSGSYNEQFF.

The chain uses TRBV29-1 and TRBJ2-1, with 11 bases lining up with TRBD2. J gave up 6 bases and V 6 bases, and 7 bases lay outside the gene matches. Per the germline V gene, CDR1 is SQVTM and CDR2 is ANQGSEA. This CDR3 has 14 residues. CDR3 region: CSVLTSGMSNEQFF. In nucleotides, the CDR3 is TGCAGCGTCTTGACTAGCGGGATGAGCAATGAGCAGTTCTTC.